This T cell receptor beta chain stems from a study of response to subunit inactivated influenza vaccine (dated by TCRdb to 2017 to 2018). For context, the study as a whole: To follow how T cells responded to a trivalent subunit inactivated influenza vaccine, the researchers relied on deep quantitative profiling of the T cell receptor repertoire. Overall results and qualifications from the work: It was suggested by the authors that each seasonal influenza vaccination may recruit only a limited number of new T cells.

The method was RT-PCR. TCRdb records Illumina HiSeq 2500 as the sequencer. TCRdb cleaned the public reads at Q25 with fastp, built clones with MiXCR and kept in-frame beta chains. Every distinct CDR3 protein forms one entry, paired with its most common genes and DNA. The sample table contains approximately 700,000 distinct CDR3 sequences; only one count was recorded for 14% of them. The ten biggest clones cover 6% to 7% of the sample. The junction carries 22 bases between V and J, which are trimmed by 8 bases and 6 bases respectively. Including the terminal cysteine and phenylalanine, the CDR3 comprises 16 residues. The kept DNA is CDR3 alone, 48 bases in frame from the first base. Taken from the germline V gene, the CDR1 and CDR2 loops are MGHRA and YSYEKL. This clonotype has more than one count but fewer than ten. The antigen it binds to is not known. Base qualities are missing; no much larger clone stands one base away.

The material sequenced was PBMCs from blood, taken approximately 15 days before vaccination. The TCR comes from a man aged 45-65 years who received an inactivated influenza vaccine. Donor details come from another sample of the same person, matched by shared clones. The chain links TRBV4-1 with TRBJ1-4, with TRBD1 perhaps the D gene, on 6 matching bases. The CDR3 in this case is CASRTLTGSKYEKLFF. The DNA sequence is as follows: TGCGCCAGCCGAACCCTGACAGGAAGCAAGTATGAAAAACTGTTTTTT.